This T cell receptor (beta chain) is from a study of cytomegalovirus exposure and HLA in healthy donors (dated by TCRdb to 2017 to 2019). Context from the whole study: An earlier analysis of several hundred of the donors reported about 280 Gb of sequence data and 95 million to 130 million unique TCR beta sequences obtained from around 170 million T cells. Of the approximately 400 genotyped donors, roughly 80% fell in the genetic ancestry cluster associated with self-reported Caucasian donors. To predict cytomegalovirus infection status, the study brought together high-throughput TCR immunosequencing, statistical association of individual TCRs with disease status, and machine learning. All discovery cohort repertoires had been generated on a single sequencing platform. HLA typing covered class I and class II loci at four-digit resolution. An early release that covered several hundred HLA-typed donors contained 300 to 350 gigabases of sequencing data and about 84 million unique TCR sequences. Genome-wide SNP genotypes for about three fifths of the 666 donors were used in a later genetic analysis, which treated that subset as a discovery cohort. A separate validation cohort of about 110 different subjects was used in addition to the roughly 670-subject first cohort. The study used immunosequencing to profile the T cell repertoires of about 670 subjects and linked those repertoires to cytomegalovirus serostatus. The number of typed donors differed by locus: about 620-630 for A, B, C, DRB1 and DQB1; 500 to 550 for DQA1; 600 to 610 for DPA1; and 400 to 480 for DPB1. Among about 370 genotyped donors of the cohort, an average of roughly 230,000 unique TCR beta nucleotide sequences was sequenced per donor, of which about 18% were non-productive. A later analysis re-examined previously published TCR beta repertoires from about 670 donors and added high-resolution HLA genotyping to investigate patterns of TCR occurrence. In an earlier analysis of 500 to 650 of the donors, high-throughput TCR beta sequencing was used to judge whether each TCR beta V gene segment behaved as functional or pseudogenic. Rather than drawing on any new phenotypic data, the later analysis identified candidate immune exposures from TCR beta sequences and the way those sequences occurred across donors. Because of strong linkage in the cohort, 5 or 6 DR-DQ haplotypes were treated as single units for association and clustering. Donor age, sex, ethnicity and CMV serostatus were compiled alongside the repertoire data. The aim of the study was to test whether cataloging public T cell receptors could identify signatures of past pathogen exposure. General study outcomes and caveats: In a later analysis, most CMV-associated TCR beta chains were found to appear HLA-restricted, with HLA associations seemingly driven largely by CMV exposure. Because HLA typing was unavailable for some donors at each locus, only the typed subset was used in association tests. An association between a missense DCLRE1C variant and V-gene and J-gene trimming of TCR beta chains was found in a later genetic analysis and replicated in an independent cohort. Correlated functional status among segregating V segments might reflect linkage disequilibrium, but an unknown experimental factor could not be ruled out. In a later genetic analysis, fewer N-insertions in productive TCRs were reported among donors in an Asian-associated ancestry cluster than the roughly 700-donor mean. In a later analysis, several top co-occurrence clusters were reported to appear linked to parvovirus B19, influenza, CMV and Epstein-Barr virus. Compared with equally common non-associated chains, HLA-associated TCR beta chains in a later analysis were more clonally expanded and had lower generation probabilities. In vitro tests confirmed that a few of the cytomegalovirus-associated TCR beta chains recognize cytomegalovirus antigens. The earlier analysis of fewer than 750 of the donors excluded about 16 rarely observed V segments, including chromosome 9 orphons, because counts were too low. The authors suggested that the approach could potentially be generalized to other disease states and immunological phenotypes. Because the 87-base-pair reads could not distinguish some IMGT-functional V segments, including TRBV6-2 and TRBV6-3, those segments were excluded. When HLA alleles, especially DR and DQ, strongly co-occurred, TCR associations were difficult to assign to individual alleles. This cohort had only TCR beta chains sequenced, and the lack of alpha or paired-chain data limited which features could be detected. Roughly uniform sequencing depth across donors was assumed in presence/absence analyses, although this assumption may not hold. The classifier was reported to diagnose cytomegalovirus status with high specificity and sensitivity in both the original cohort and the validation cohort. While some public TCRs were present in many individuals, most TCR sequences turned up only very rarely across donors. A further reported finding was that TCR beta sequences accurately predicted the HLA-A and HLA-B alleles for most subjects in the first cohort. The sequencing pipeline was judged likely to have produced a cluster of highly shared sequence variants as a technical artifact. At a false discovery rate of 0.05, a later analysis linked approximately 18,000 TCR beta sequences to specific HLA alleles. In an earlier analysis of over 550 of the donors, most TCR beta V segments were observed in productive rearrangements about 90% or about 30% of the time, broadly matching IMGT annotations. Immune exposure information for the cohort was limited to CMV serostatus. A later analysis found that TCR association rates varied across HLA loci, with DRB1 alleles showing the most associated TCRs and HLA-C alleles the fewest. The study listed approximately 150 TCR beta chains as associated with cytomegalovirus.

As to this clone: Its binding antigen is unknown.

Library generation was performed with the immunoSEQ multiplex PCR assay. The multiplex PCR relied on a mix of 60 forward primers for TCR Vbeta segments and 13 reverse primers for TCR Jbeta segments. The CDR3 region of rearranged TCR beta genes was amplified from genomic DNA with a multiplex PCR assay. On the Illumina HiSeq System, the amplified TCR beta libraries were sequenced as 87-base-pair reads. In the source study's methods: Across the 500 to 750 repertoires, a later analysis counted tens of millions of unique TCR beta chains, roughly 11 million of which were shared by at least two donors. To remove PCR and sequencing errors, raw reads were error-corrected and collapsed into unique sequences using a nearest-neighbor algorithm that merged closely related sequences. CDR3 sequences were aligned to IMGT reference sequences to assign V, D and J gene segments. Each retained sequence needed at least a six-nucleotide match to both a V gene segment and a J gene segment. A rearrangement counted as productive if the CDR3 had no stop codons and remained in frame with V and J, and every other rearrangement counted as non-productive. Following IMGT convention, CDR3 was defined as the stretch from the second conserved V-encoded cysteine to the conserved J-encoded phenylalanine. The earlier analysis of roughly 590 of the donors excluded sequences that lacked an unambiguous match to a single V gene segment. In an earlier analysis of some 590 of the donors, a V segment was called functional when productive rearrangements were above 56.7%, and segregating when the standard deviation between donors exceeded 5%. A statistical classification framework was developed to diagnose cytomegalovirus status using the catalog of TCR beta chain sequences. In a later analysis, V and J genes were assigned by comparing TCR nucleotide sequences against IMGT/GENE-DB human TR gene sequences. The TCRdist pipeline was used in a later analysis to assign CDR3 sequences and most-parsimonious VDJ recombination scenarios. In a later analysis, each TCR beta chain was defined by its CDR3 amino acid sequence together with its V-gene family, and reads lacking a unique V-gene family were excluded. To address suspected cross-contamination and a sequencing artifact, a later analysis removed over 500 highly shared, low-generation-probability nucleotide sequences. In a later analysis, a clonal expansion index for each public chain was calculated from normalized within-repertoire ranks of inferred template counts. A later analysis computed generation probabilities with a VDJ recombination model fitted to out-of-frame rearrangements, and checked the results against IGoR. Hypergeometric tests were used in a later analysis to score TCR-TCR, TCR-HLA and TCR-CMV co-occurrence, with a repertoire-size bias correction applied to the TCR pairs. False discovery rates were estimated in a later analysis by permuting HLA or CMV assignments 20 times. In a later analysis, co-occurring TCRs were grouped using DBSCAN, and TCRdist sequence similarity was added for clustering within HLA-allele-positive subsets. For co-occurrence clustering, repertoires with fewer than 30,000 or more than 120,000 public chains were excluded, along with 4 to 6 repertoires with anomalous nucleotide sharing. TCRdb carries this immuneACCESS record with in-frame sequences only. Its versions omit some clonotypes, under half of them owing to an unresolved V gene in the studies checked, with the rest unexplained. From that table come the V and J calls and clone size; the DNA was used to work out D and trimming. This sample's table carries about 67,000 clones. The ten largest account for about 1.7% of the sample.

The cohort consisted of 600 to 750 healthy bone marrow donors. At the time of sampling, every cohort member was nominally healthy, though immune exposures that went unrecorded were likely present. The donor tested CMV seronegative and was one of the 352 seronegative cohort members. A peripheral blood sample was provided by each donor, and peripheral blood mononuclear cells were used for TCR beta sequencing. The Qiagen DNeasy Blood Extraction Kit was used to extract genomic DNA from the blood cell samples. From a lookup of the germline V gene, CDR1 and CDR2 are MGHRA and YSYEKL. For this chain, trimming is 1 base at the V end and 2 bases at the J end, and the number of junction bases without a gene match is 4. The CDR3 numbers 16 residues from cysteine through phenylalanine. This entry keeps only the CDR3 DNA: 48 bases, framed from base 1.

The sequence derives from a woman aged 30 to 39 in good health and CMV-seronegative. The chain links TRBV4-1 with TRBJ1-4; TRBD1 aligns with 7 central bases. The sequenced material came from PBMCs. The CDR3 region has the sequence CASSQARGGTNEKLFF. The nucleotide sequence reads TGCGCCAGCAGCCAAGCAAGAGGGGGCACTAATGAAAAACTGTTTTTT.